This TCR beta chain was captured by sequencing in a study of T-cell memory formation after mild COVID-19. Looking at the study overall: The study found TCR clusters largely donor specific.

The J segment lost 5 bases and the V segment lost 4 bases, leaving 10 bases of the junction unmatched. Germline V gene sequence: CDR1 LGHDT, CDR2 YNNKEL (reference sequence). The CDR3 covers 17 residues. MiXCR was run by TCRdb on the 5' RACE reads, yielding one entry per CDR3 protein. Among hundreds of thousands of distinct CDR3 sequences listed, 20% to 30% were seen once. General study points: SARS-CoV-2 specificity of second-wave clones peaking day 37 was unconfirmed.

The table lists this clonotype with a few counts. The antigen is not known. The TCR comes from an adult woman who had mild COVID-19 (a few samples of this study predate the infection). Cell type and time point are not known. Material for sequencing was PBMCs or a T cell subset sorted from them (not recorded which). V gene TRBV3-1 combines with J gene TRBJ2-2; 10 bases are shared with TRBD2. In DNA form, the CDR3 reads TGTGCCAGCAGCCCGCATAGCGGGGGGATCGGAACCGGGGAGCTGTTTTTT. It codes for CASSPHSGGIGTGELFF.